Listed here are 9 T cell receptor beta chains from one sample, sequenced in a study of T cells in Graves' hyperthyroidism and ophthalmopathy. TCR beta CDR3 regions were amplified from RNA transcripts. A first-round RT-PCR of the TCR CDR3 used the HTBI primer set. TCRdb itself ran the multiplex PCR reads through MiXCR, one entry per CDR3 protein. The table includes around 570,000 distinct CDR3 sequences, about 20% detected once. Sequenced material: blood. These receptors were collected from a man between 40 and 49 years old with Graves' ophthalmopathy.

The rearrangement uses TRBV12-3 or TRBV12-4 and TRBJ1-2; the match to TRBD1 covers 7 bases. The CDR3 spans 13 residues. V shed 9 bases, J shed 4 bases, and the junction held 8 bases outside the gene matches. The CDR3 here is CASFLGGGYGYTF. CDR3 sequence (DNA): TGTGCCAGTTTTTTAGGGGGCGGCTATGGCTACACCTTC.

This clonotype was found a few times. The V call is TRBV6-1, the J call TRBJ2-2, with 10 bases fitting TRBD2. V trimming: 1 base; J trimming: 4 bases; junction bases outside the gene matches: 6. Per the germline V gene, CDR1 is MNHNS and CDR2 is SASEGT. There are 17 residues in the CDR3. The CDR3 DNA sequence: TGTGCCAGCAGTGAAGAGGGCCTAGCGGGAGTCACCGGGGAGCTGTTTTTT. The encoded protein is CASSEEGLAGVTGELFF.

This clonotype was seen only a few times. The chain carries TRBV5-1 and TRBJ1-5; D is ambiguous. Germline V gene sequence: CDR1 SGHRS, CDR2 YFSETQ. This CDR3 has 17 residues. Trimming took off 0 bases at V and 0 bases at J, with 13 bases between the two ends. The DNA for the CDR3 is TGCGCCAGCAGCTTGGGGGCGGTTCAGGATAGCAATCAGCCCCAGCATTTT. Protein product: CASSLGAVQDSNQPQHF.

This clonotype has only a few counts. The V and J genes are TRBV6-1 and TRBJ2-7, with TRBD1 matching over 7 bases. V shed 5 bases and J 1 base; nucleotides not matched to a gene: 8. This CDR3 has 15 amino acids. Germline-derived CDR1 and CDR2 are MNHNS and SASEGT. CDR3 in DNA: TGTGCCAGCAGTCGCGACAGGGATCCATCCTACGAGCAGTACTTC. It translates to CASSRDRDPSYEQYF.

The genes are TRBV20-1 and TRBJ2-3, with 7 bases identical to TRBD2. The CDR3 extends over 15 amino acids. Germline loops: CDR1 DFQATT, CDR2 SNEGSKA (reference sequence). V lost 1 base and J lost 1; bases outside the gene matches: 5. The CDR3 region is CSARGVAGGTDTQYF. The DNA of the CDR3 is TGCAGTGCTAGAGGTGTGGCGGGGGGCACAGATACGCAGTATTTT.

This clonotype was detected only a few times. V and J are TRBV4-1 and TRBJ2-1; 8 positions match TRBD2. V lost 1 base, J lost 4 bases, and 6 bases stayed unmatched. The CDR3 is made up of 16 amino acids. Germline CDR1 reads MGHRA; CDR2 reads YSYEKL. The CDR3 DNA follows: TGCGCCAGCAGCCAAGGGGAGCGGGAGTTATACAATGAGCAGTTCTTC. This encodes CASSQGERELYNEQFF.

This chain uses TRBV6-5 with TRBJ2-1, with 8 positions matching TRBD2. Germline V CDR1 and CDR2: MNHEY, SVGAGI. This CDR3 contains 14 residues. Trimming cost V 4 bases and J 7 bases; bases outside gene matches: 6. CDR3 amino acids: CASSFIAGLNEQFF. The CDR3 coding sequence is TGTGCCAGCAGTTTTATAGCGGGATTAAATGAGCAGTTCTTC.

This clonotype was counted a few times. V and J are TRBV6-1 and TRBJ2-5; tentative D call: TRBD1 (5 bases). CDR3 length equals 18 residues. The germline V gene has CDR1 MNHNS and CDR2 SASEGT. V was clipped by 3 bases and J by 5 bases, with 25 bases between them. CDR3 nucleotide sequence: TGTGCCAGCAGTGAGTTATCCAGTCCTCAGGGTTTTAGGGAGACCCAGTACTTC. It encodes CASSELSSPQGFRETQYF.

There are many counts of this clonotype. The chain recombines TRBV7-9 with TRBJ2-3; TRBD2 agrees at 11 bases. Germline CDR1 and CDR2: SEHNR and FQNEAQ (reference sequence). CDR3 length: 16 residues. V was pared by 5 bases and J by 2 bases, with 6 bases of the junction left unmatched. For the CDR3, the DNA is TGTGCCAGCAGCCCGGGGACTAGCGGAGCCACAGATACGCAGTATTTT. Protein product: CASSPGTSGATDTQYF.